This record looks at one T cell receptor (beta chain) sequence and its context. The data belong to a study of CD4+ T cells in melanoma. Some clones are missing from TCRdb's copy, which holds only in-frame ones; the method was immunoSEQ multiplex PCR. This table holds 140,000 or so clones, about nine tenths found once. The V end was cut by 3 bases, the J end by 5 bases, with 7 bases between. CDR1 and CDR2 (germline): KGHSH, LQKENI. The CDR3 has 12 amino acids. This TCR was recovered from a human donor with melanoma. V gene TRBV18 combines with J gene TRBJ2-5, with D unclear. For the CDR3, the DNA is TGTGCCAGCTCACCGGATAAGGAGACCCAGTACTTC. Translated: CASSPDKETQYF.